Listed below are T cell receptor beta chains from one sample, sequenced in a study of cytomegalovirus exposure and HLA in healthy donors. Repertoires were generated with immunoSEQ multiplex PCR, while TCRdb's copy carries only in-frame clones and drops some. The profile shows under 150,000 clones, 55% to 85% of them singletons. Sequenced material: PBMCs. These receptors all come from a middle-aged man in good health and CMV-seronegative. The CDR3 runs from the conserved cysteine through the conserved F or W. Fields, in order: clone size, V gene, J gene, D gene, CDR3 protein, CDR3 DNA. D genes are given only for firm matches. Clone size is stated in some rows and not others, as once, few, many or a class when expanded.

clone size: NA; V gene: TRBV28; J gene: TRBJ2-1; D gene: NA; CDR3 protein: CASKRRLASWNEQFF; CDR3 DNA: TGTGCCAGCAAGCGGAGGCTAGCGTCATGGAATGAGCAGTTCTTC
clone size: NA; V gene: TRBV18; J gene: TRBJ1-1; D gene: NA; CDR3 protein: CASSPFGRGAWEAFF; CDR3 DNA: TGTGCCAGCTCACCATTTGGGAGGGGCGCATGGGAAGCTTTCTTT
clone size: NA; V gene: TRBV6-5; J gene: TRBJ2-1; D gene: NA; CDR3 protein: CASSLAGNEQFF; CDR3 DNA: TGTGCCAGCAGTTTGGCGGGCAATGAGCAGTTCTTC
clone size: NA; V gene: TRBV19; J gene: TRBJ1-3; D gene: NA; CDR3 protein: CASSSTGSVPGNTIYF; CDR3 DNA: TGTGCCAGTAGTTCAACAGGGTCCGTGCCGGGAAACACCATATATTTT
clone size: NA; V gene: TRBV6-5; J gene: TRBJ1-1; D gene: NA; CDR3 protein: CASSGVLGNTEAFF; CDR3 DNA: TGTGCCAGCAGCGGGGTCCTCGGGAACACTGAAGCTTTCTTT
clone size: NA; V gene: TRBV13; J gene: TRBJ2-1; D gene: TRBD2; CDR3 protein: CASSQLAGVDDEQFF; CDR3 DNA: TGTGCCAGCAGCCAACTAGCGGGAGTGGACGATGAGCAGTTCTTC
clone size: once; V gene: TRBV5-1; J gene: TRBJ1-2; D gene: NA; CDR3 protein: CASSFSGEYGYTF; CDR3 DNA: TGCGCCAGCAGCTTCTCAGGGGAGTATGGCTACACCTTC
clone size: NA; V gene: TRBV18; J gene: TRBJ2-5; D gene: TRBD2; CDR3 protein: CASSPSGTRGSETQYF; CDR3 DNA: TGTGCCAGCTCACCCTCCGGGACTAGGGGATCAGAGACCCAGTACTTC
clone size: NA; V gene: TRBV29-1; J gene: TRBJ2-7; D gene: NA; CDR3 protein: CSVAHWGTSYEQYF; CDR3 DNA: TGCAGCGTCGCACATTGGGGCACCTCCTACGAGCAGTACTTC
clone size: NA; V gene: TRBV7-9; J gene: TRBJ2-3; D gene: TRBD1; CDR3 protein: CASSLIGGAQTDTQYF; CDR3 DNA: TGTGCCAGCAGCTTAATAGGGGGCGCCCAAACAGATACGCAGTATTTT
clone size: NA; V gene: TRBV9; J gene: TRBJ1-3; D gene: NA; CDR3 protein: CASSVGPGNTIYF; CDR3 DNA: TGTGCCAGCAGCGTAGGGCCTGGAAACACCATATATTTT
clone size: once; V gene: TRBV5-4; J gene: TRBJ1-5; D gene: NA; CDR3 protein: CASSLHRRGGQPQHF; CDR3 DNA: TGTGCCAGCAGCTTGCACAGGAGAGGGGGTCAGCCCCAGCATTTT
clone size: NA; V gene: TRBV7-2; J gene: TRBJ2-7; D gene: NA; CDR3 protein: CASSRDGPGYEQYF; CDR3 DNA: TGTGCCAGCAGCCGGGATGGGCCTGGCTACGAGCAGTACTTC
clone size: NA; V gene: TRBV19; J gene: TRBJ2-4; D gene: NA; CDR3 protein: CASSISRGVTKNIQYF; CDR3 DNA: TGTGCCAGTAGTATCTCACGGGGAGTGACCAAAAACATTCAGTACTTC
clone size: once; V gene: TRBV5-1; J gene: TRBJ1-6; D gene: TRBD1; CDR3 protein: CASSPGQGLRASYSPLHF; CDR3 DNA: TGCGCCAGCAGCCCGGGACAGGGTCTCCGTGCGTCTTATTCACCCCTCCACTTT
clone size: NA; V gene: TRBV6-5; J gene: TRBJ1-2; D gene: TRBD1; CDR3 protein: CASSYRDRPLNYGYTF; CDR3 DNA: TGTGCCAGCAGTTACCGGGACAGGCCGCTTAACTATGGCTACACCTTC
clone size: NA; V gene: TRBV19; J gene: TRBJ2-3; D gene: TRBD2; CDR3 protein: CASGGLAGGPGTQYF; CDR3 DNA: TGTGCCAGTGGTGGGCTAGCGGGAGGGCCGGGCACGCAGTATTTT
clone size: once; V gene: TRBV15; J gene: TRBJ2-5; D gene: NA; CDR3 protein: CATSREDSYQETQYF; CDR3 DNA: TGTGCCACCAGCAGAGAGGACAGCTACCAAGAGACCCAGTACTTC